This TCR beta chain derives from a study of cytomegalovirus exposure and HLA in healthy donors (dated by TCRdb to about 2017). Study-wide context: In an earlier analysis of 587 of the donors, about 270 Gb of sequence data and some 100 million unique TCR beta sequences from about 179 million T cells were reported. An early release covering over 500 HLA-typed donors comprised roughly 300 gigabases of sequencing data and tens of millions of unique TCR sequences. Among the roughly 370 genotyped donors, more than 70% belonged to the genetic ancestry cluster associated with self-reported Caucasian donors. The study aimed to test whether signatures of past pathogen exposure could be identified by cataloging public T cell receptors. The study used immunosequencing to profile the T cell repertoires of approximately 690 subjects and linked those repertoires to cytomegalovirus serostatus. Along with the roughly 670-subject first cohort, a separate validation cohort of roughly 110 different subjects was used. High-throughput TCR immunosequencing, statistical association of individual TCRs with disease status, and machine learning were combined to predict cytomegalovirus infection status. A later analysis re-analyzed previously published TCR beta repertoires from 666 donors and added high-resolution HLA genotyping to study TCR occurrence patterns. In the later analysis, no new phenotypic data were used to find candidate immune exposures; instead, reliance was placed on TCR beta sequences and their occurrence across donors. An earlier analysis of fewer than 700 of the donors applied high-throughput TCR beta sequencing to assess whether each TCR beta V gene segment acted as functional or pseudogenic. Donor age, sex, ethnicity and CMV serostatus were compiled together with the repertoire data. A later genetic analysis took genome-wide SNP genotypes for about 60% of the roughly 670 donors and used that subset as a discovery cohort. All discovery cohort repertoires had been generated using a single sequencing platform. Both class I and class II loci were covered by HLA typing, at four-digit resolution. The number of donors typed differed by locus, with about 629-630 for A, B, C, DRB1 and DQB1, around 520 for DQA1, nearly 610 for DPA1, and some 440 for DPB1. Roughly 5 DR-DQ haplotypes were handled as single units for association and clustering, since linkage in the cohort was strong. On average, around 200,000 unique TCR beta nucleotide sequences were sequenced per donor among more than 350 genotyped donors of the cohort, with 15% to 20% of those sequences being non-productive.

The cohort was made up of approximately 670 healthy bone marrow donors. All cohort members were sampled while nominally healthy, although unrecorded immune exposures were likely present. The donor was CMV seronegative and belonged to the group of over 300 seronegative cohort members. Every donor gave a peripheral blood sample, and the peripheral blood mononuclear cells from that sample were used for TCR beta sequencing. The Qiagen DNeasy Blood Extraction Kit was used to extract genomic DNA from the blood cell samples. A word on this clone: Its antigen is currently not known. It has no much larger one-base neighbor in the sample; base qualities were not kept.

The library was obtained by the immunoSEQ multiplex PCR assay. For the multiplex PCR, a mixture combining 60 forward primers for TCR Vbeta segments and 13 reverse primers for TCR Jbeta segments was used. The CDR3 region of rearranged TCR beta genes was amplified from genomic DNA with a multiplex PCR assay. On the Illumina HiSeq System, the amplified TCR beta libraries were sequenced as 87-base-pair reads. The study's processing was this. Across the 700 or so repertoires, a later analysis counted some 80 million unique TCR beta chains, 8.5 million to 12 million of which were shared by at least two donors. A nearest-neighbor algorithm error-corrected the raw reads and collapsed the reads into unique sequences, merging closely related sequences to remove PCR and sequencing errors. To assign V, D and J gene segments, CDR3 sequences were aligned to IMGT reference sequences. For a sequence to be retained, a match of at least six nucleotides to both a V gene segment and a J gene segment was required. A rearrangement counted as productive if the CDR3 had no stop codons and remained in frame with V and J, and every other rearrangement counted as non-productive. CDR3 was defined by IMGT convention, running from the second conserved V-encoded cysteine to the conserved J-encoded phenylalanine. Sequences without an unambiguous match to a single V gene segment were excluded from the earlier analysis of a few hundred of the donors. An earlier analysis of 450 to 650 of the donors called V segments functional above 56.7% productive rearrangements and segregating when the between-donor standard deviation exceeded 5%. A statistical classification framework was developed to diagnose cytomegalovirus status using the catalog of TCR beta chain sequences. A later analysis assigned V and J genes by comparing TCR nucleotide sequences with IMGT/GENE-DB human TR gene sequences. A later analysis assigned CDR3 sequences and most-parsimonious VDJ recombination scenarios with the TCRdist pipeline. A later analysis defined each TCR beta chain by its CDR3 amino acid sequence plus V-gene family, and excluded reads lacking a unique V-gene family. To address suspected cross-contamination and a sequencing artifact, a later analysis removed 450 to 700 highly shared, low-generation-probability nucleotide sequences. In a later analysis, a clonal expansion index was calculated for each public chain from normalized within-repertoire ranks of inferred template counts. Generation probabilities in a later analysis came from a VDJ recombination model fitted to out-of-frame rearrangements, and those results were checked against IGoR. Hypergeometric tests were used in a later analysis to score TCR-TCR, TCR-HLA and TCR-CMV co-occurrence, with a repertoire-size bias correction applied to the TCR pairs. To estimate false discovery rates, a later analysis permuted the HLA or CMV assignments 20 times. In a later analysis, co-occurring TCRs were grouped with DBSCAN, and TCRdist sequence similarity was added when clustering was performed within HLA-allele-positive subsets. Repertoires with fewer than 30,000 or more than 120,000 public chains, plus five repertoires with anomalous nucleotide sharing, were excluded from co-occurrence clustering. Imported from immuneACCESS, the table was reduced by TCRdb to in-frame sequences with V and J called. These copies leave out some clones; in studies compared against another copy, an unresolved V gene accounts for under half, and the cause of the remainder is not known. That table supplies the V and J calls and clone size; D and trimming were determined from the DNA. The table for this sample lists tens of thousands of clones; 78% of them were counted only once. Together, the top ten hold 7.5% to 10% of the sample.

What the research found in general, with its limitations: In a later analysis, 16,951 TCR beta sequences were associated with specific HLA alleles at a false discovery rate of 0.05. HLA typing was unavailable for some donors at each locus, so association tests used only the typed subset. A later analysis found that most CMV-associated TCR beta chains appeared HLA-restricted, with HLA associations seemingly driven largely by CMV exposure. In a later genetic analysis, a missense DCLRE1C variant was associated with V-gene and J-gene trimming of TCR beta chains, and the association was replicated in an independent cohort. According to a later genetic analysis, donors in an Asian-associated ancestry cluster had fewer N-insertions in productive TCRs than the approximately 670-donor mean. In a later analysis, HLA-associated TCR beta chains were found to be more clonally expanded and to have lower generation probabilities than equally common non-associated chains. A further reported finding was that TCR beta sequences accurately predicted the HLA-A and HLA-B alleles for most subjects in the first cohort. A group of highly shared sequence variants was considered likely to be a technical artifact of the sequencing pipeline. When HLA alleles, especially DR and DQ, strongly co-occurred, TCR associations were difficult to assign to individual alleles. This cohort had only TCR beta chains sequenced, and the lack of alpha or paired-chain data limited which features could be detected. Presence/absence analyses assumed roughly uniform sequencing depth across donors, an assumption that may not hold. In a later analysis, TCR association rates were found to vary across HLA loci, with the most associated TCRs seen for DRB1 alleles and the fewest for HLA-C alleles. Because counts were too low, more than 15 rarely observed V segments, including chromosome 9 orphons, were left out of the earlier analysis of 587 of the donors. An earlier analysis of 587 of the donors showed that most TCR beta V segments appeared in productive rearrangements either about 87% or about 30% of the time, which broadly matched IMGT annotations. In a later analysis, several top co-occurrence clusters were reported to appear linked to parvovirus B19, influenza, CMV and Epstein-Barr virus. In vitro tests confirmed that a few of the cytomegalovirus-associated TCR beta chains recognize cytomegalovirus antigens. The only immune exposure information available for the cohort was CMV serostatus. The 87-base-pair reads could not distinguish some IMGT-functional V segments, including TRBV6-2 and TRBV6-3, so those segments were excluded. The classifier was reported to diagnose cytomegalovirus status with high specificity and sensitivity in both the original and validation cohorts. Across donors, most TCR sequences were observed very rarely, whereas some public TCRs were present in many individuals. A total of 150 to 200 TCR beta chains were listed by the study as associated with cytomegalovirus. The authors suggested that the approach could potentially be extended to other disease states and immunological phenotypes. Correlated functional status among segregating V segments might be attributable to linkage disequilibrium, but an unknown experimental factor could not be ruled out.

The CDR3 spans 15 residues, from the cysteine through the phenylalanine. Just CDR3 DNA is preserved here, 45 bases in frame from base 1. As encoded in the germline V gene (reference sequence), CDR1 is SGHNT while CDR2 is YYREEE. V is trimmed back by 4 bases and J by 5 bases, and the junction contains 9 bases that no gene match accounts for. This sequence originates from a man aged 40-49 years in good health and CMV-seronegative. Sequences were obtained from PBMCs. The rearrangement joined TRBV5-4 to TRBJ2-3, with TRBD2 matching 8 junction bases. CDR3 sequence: CASSPGGSLGDTQYF. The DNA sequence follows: TGTGCCAGCAGCCCGGGGGGGTCCCTCGGAGATACGCAGTATTTT. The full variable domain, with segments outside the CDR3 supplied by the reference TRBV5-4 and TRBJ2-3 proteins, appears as ETGVTQSPTHLIKTRGQQVTLRCSSQSGHNTVSWYQQALGQGPQFIFQYYREEENGRGNFPPRFSGLQFPNYSSELNVNALELDDSALYLCASSPGGSLGDTQYFGPGTRLTVL.